Below, 12 T cell receptor beta chains from the same sample are listed, as sequenced in a study of graft-versus-host responses after intestinal transplantation. The antigens these receptors bind are not known. The assay was immunoSEQ multiplex PCR, and TCRdb's table has in-frame clones only and misses some. The profile shows tens of thousands of clones, approximately 94% of them singletons. The source material was unstimulated CD8+ T cells sorted from spleen or lymph node cells, sampled before intestinal transplant. The receptors originated from a human donor who received an intestinal transplant.

The rearrangement links TRBV7-9 to TRBJ2-3; 13 nucleotides match TRBD2. Germline values: CDR1 SEHNR, CDR2 FQNEAQ (reference sequence). This CDR3 spans 17 amino acids. V lost 5 bases, J lost 2 bases, and 7 bases stayed unmatched. The CDR3 spells CASSARLAGGPTDTQYF. The CDR3, as DNA: TGTGCCAGCAGCGCCAGACTAGCGGGGGGACCCACAGATACGCAGTATTTT. The full variable domain, rest sourced from reference TRBV7-9 and TRBJ2-3, is DTGVSQNPRHKITKRGQNVTFRCDPISEHNRLYWYRQTLGQGPEFLTYFQNEAQLEKSRLLSDRFSAERPKGSFSTLEIQRTEQGDSAMYLCASSARLAGGPTDTQYFGPGTRLTVL.

The chain links TRBV4-2 to TRBJ2-1; 10 positions match TRBD2. The trim removed 6 bases at V and 0 bases at J, leaving 14 bases unmatched. The CDR3 spans 19 residues. Germline-derived CDR1 and CDR2 are LGHNA and YNFKEQ. The DNA for the CDR3 is TGTGCCAGCAGACCTCTCCTAGCGGGAGCCCCAAGCTCCTACAATGAGCAGTTCTTC. Residues: CASRPLLAGAPSSYNEQFF.

V and J are TRBV7-2 and TRBJ2-7; 13 bases map to TRBD2. V shed 4 bases, J shed 4 bases, and the junction held 4 bases outside the gene matches. Germline loops: CDR1 SGHTA, CDR2 FQGNSA. CDR3 length equals 15 residues. The CDR3 loop is CASSSLAGGQYEQYF. The DNA for the CDR3 is TGTGCCAGCAGCTCACTAGCGGGGGGGCAGTACGAGCAGTACTTC. The variable domain in full, with the rest retrieved from reference TRBV7-2 and TRBJ2-7, is GAGVSQSPSNKVTEKGKDVELRCDPISGHTALYWYRQSLGQGLEFLIYFQGNSAPDKSGLPSDRFSAERTGGSVSTLTIQRTQQEDSAVYLCASSSLAGGQYEQYFGPGTRLTVT.

The chain joins TRBV13 to TRBJ2-3, with TRBD2 matching over 10 bases. CDR1 and CDR2 from the germline V gene are PRHDT and FYEKMQ (reference sequence). There are 16 residues in the CDR3. The V and J ends lost 4 bases and 3 bases, in that order; junction bases with no gene match: 7. The CDR3 loop is CASSSLSGGPTDTQYF. For the CDR3, the DNA is TGTGCCAGCAGCTCCCTTAGCGGGGGGCCAACAGATACGCAGTATTTT.

The chain recombines TRBV10-3 with TRBJ2-7; tentative D call: TRBD2 (5 bases). CDR1 is ENHRY, CDR2 SYGVKD, per germline. V lost 3 bases to trimming and J lost 3 bases, with 12 bases between them. The CDR3 has 14 residues. The CDR3 here is CAISDSGPYYEQYF. CDR3 sequence (DNA): TGTGCCATCAGTGACAGCGGTCCTTACTACGAGCAGTACTTC.

This sequence joins TRBV27 and TRBJ2-1, with 8 bases matching TRBD2. V gave up 4 bases and J gave up 7 bases; unmatched junction bases: 6. The CDR3 length is 14 residues. The germline CDR1 and CDR2 sequences are MNHEY and SMNVEV (reference sequence). CDR3 sequence reads: CASSYSGEGNEQFF. The CDR3 DNA is TGTGCCAGCAGTTATAGCGGGGAAGGAAATGAGCAGTTCTTC.

The J gene is TRBJ2-2, the V gene TRBV10-2; the D gene is possibly TRBD1 (6 bases). The ends were cut back, 0 bases at V and 5 bases at J, with 13 bases in the middle. Germline V gives CDR1 WSHSY, CDR2 SAAADI. The CDR3 runs 16 residues. Here the CDR3 reads CASSESTGKGTGELFF. CDR3 coding DNA: TGCGCCAGCAGTGAGTCAACAGGGAAGGGAACCGGGGAGCTGTTTTTT.

V usage is TRBV27 and J usage is TRBJ2-2, with 12 bases fitting TRBD2. Germline V CDR1 and CDR2: MNHEY, SMNVEV (reference sequence). V trimming: 5 bases; J trimming: 0 bases; junction bases outside the gene matches: 4. This CDR3 is built from 17 residues. The CDR3 coding sequence is TGTGCCAGCAGTACCCTAGCGGGGGGGTCGAACACCGGGGAGCTGTTTTTT. Translated, it gives CASSTLAGGSNTGELFF.

This clone was observed a single time. The V gene is TRBV4-1, the J gene TRBJ1-1; TRBD1 is a possible D gene (5 bases). CDR3 size: 15 residues. The V end lost 3 bases, the J end lost 5 bases, and 16 bases lay between the germline ends. CDR1 and CDR2 (germline): MGHRA, YSYEKL. The CDR3 DNA reads TGCGCCAGCAGCCACCCTACAGGAGGAGGGACTGAAGCTTTCTTT. It encodes CASSHPTGGGTEAFF.

J is TRBJ2-1 and V is TRBV30, with a possible D match to TRBD2 (5 bases). Germline CDR1 and CDR2: GTSNPN and SVGIG (reference sequence). V gave up 8 bases and J gave up 4 bases, with 15 bases separating them. This CDR3 spans 13 amino acids. The chain's CDR3 is CALLARGYNEQFF. The CDR3 DNA sequence: TGTGCCCTTCTAGCTCGGGGATACAATGAGCAGTTCTTC.

J is TRBJ2-2 and V is TRBV5-3, with 16 bases identical to TRBD2. TRBV5-3 has ORF status, its function being uncertain. The J segment lost 4 bases and the V segment lost 5 bases, leaving 8 bases of the junction unmatched. The CDR3 consists of 18 residues. This chain's CDR3 is CARSTGTSGGAGTGELFF. The DNA for the CDR3 is TGTGCCAGAAGTACTGGGACTAGCGGGGGGGCTGGCACCGGGGAGCTGTTTTTT.

The rearrangement uses TRBV19 and TRBJ1-2; D gene ambiguous. Trimming took 1 base from V and 3 from J, leaving 9 bases between them. The CDR3 totals 14 residues. The V gene's germline CDR1 is LNHDA and CDR2 SQIVND (reference sequence). Here the CDR3 DNA reads TGTGCCAGTAGTATAGCTGCGGGCGACTATGGCTACACCTTC. This gives the protein CASSIAAGDYGYTF.